The 24 T cell receptor beta chains below were found in one sample sequenced in a study of control samples from healthy donors and cancer patients. The protocol was immunoSEQ multiplex PCR, while the TCRdb copy is restricted to in-frame clones and leaves out a portion. The sample lists a few hundred thousand clones, 80% to 95% occurring once. Specimen: PBMCs. Every receptor here comes from a man aged 35-49 years with head and neck cancer.

This rearrangement joins TRBV7-2 to TRBJ2-7; 7 nucleotides align to TRBD1. This CDR3 has 14 residues. V was clipped by 5 bases and J by 2 bases; unmatched bases: 6. From germline, CDR1 is SGHTA and CDR2 FQGNSA. The CDR3: CASSPGTVTYEQYF. CDR3 coding DNA: TGTGCCAGCAGCCCCGGGACAGTAACCTACGAGCAGTACTTC. Full variable domain (remainder filled in from reference TRBV7-2 and TRBJ2-7): GAGVSQSPSNKVTEKGKDVELRCDPISGHTALYWYRQSLGQGLEFLIYFQGNSAPDKSGLPSDRFSAERTGGSVSTLTIQRTQQEDSAVYLCASSPGTVTYEQYFGPGTRLTVT.

The rearrangement uses TRBV7-2 and TRBJ1-3; the D gene is possibly TRBD1 (6 bases). The V gene's germline CDR1 is SGHTA and CDR2 FQGNSA. This CDR3 is built from 16 residues. Trimming took off 6 bases at V and 2 bases at J, with 17 bases between the two ends. The CDR3 region is CASRRDTGFAGNTIYF. The CDR3 DNA sequence: TGTGCCAGCAGGCGCGATACAGGGTTTGCTGGAAACACCATATATTTT. Full variable domain (remainder filled in from reference TRBV7-2 and TRBJ1-3): GAGVSQSPSNKVTEKGKDVELRCDPISGHTALYWYRQSLGQGLEFLIYFQGNSAPDKSGLPSDRFSAERTGGSVSTLTIQRTQQEDSAVYLCASRRDTGFAGNTIYFGEGSWLTVV.

The genes are TRBV3-1 (or the pseudogene TRBV3-2) and TRBJ1-4; 10 bases are shared with TRBD1. This CDR3 contains 15 residues. Germline values: CDR1 LGHDT, CDR2 YNNKEL (reference sequence). The junction had 5 bases not matched to a gene; V was cut back by 3 bases and J by 7 bases. CDR3 residues: CASSQLTGGFEKLFF. CDR3 nucleotides: TGTGCCAGCAGCCAGCTGACAGGGGGCTTTGAAAAACTGTTTTTT.

The rearrangement uses TRBV7-3 and TRBJ2-3; no reliable D call. Germline CDR1 and CDR2: SGHTA and FQGTGA. This CDR3 has 16 residues. V lost 2 bases and J 3 bases, leaving 15 bases between the germline ends. Here the CDR3 DNA reads TGTGCCAGCAGCTTACAGCCCGGGTCGAGGACAGATACGCAGTATTTT. It yields the protein CASSLQPGSRTDTQYF.

V and J are TRBV12-5 and TRBJ2-7, with no clear D. The V gene lost 1 base and the J gene lost 1 base, with 5 bases spanning the gap. The CDR3 has 13 amino acids. Germline loops: CDR1 LGHNT, CDR2 FRNRAP. The CDR3 sequence is CASGLGLSYEQYF. In DNA form, the CDR3 reads TGTGCTAGTGGTTTGGGACTTTCCTACGAGCAGTACTTC.

The chain carries TRBV10-3 and TRBJ2-3; TRBD2 matches at 8 bases. This CDR3 has 13 residues. V lost 9 bases, J lost 2 bases, and 4 bases stayed unmatched. CDR1 ENHRY and CDR2 SYGVKD come from the germline V gene. CDR3 DNA: TGTGCCATGGCAGCGGGGGTCACAGATACGCAGTATTTT. Amino acid sequence: CAMAAGVTDTQYF.

The rearrangement links TRBV2 to TRBJ2-7; D tentatively fits TRBD1 or TRBD2 (6 bases each). V gave up 7 bases and J gave up 7 bases, with 26 bases separating them. This CDR3 region has 16 residues. Germline V gene lookup returns CDR1 SNHLY and CDR2 FYNNEI. CDR3 DNA sequence: TGTGCCAGCACCCCCGGAGGGGGGATAGGACAGCGAGAGCAGTACTTC. It translates to CASTPGGGIGQREQYF.

The sample holds a few counts of this clone. The chain uses TRBV28 and TRBJ1-4; a weak D match, TRBD1 (5 bases). The CDR3 loop spans 14 amino acids. The germline V gene encodes CDR1 MDHEN and CDR2 SYDVKM. Trimming shortened V by 7 bases and J by 11 bases, and 20 bases separated the two germline ends. DNA for the CDR3: TGTGCCAGCACTGGACCGCCTAACGGACATAAACTGTTTTTT. Translated, it gives CASTGPPNGHKLFF.

This clone was picked up one time. The rearrangement joins TRBV28 to TRBJ2-7, with D perhaps assigned TRBD1 or TRBD2 (6 bases each). The CDR3 covers 14 residues. Trimming cost V 10 bases and J 9 bases, with 25 bases left between them. CDR1 and CDR2 from the germline V gene are MDHEN and SYDVKM. The DNA of the CDR3 is TGTGCCACCTCTGGGGCAGGGGAGGAAGTCGGGCAGTACTTC. It specifies CATSGAGEEVGQYF.

This chain uses TRBV28 with TRBJ2-1; 8 positions agree with TRBD1. Germline lookup yields CDR1 MDHEN and CDR2 SYDVKM. CDR3 size: 16 residues. V shed 5 bases, J shed 0 bases, and the junction held 6 bases outside the gene matches. The CDR3 here is CASSVSTGGSYNEQFF. CDR3 DNA sequence: TGTGCCAGCAGTGTCTCAACAGGGGGCTCCTACAATGAGCAGTTCTTC.

The chain joins TRBV19 to TRBJ1-5; 7 bases match TRBD1. The V gene end was trimmed by 7 bases and the J gene end by 7 bases; junction bases not matched to a gene: 10. This CDR3 spans 14 amino acids. In germline, CDR1 is LNHDA, CDR2 SQIVND (reference sequence). The CDR3 spells CASNPTGFGQPQHF. CDR3 coding DNA: TGTGCCAGTAACCCGACAGGGTTTGGGCAGCCCCAGCATTTT.

The chain uses TRBV4-2 and TRBJ1-1; no clear D gene. V lost 0 bases to trimming and J lost 1 base, with 6 bases between them. Germline V lookup: CDR1 LGHNA, CDR2 YNFKEQ. The CDR3 consists of 14 residues. CDR3 in DNA: TGTGCCAGCAGCCAAGAATGGACGAACACTGAAGCTTTCTTT. Translated, it gives CASSQEWTNTEAFF.

The genes are TRBV11-2 and TRBJ2-5; no clear D gene. Between the trimmed V and J ends, which lost 7 bases and 1 base, there was a span of 10 bases. Germline lookup yields CDR1 SGHAT and CDR2 FQNNGV. There are 13 residues in the CDR3. The DNA of the CDR3 is TGTGCCAGCACCCCCATGCTCCAAGAGACCCAGTACTTC. Protein: CASTPMLQETQYF.

The rearrangement joins TRBV29-1 to TRBJ1-1; D not certain. Germline CDR1 and CDR2: SQVTM and ANQGSEA. The V end was cut by 7 bases, the J end by 2 bases, with 5 bases between. This CDR3 contains 10 residues. As DNA, the CDR3 is TGCAGCGCGATCAACACTGAAGCTTTCTTT. Translating gives CSAINTEAFF.

This chain joins TRBV3-1 (or the pseudogene TRBV3-2) and TRBJ2-1, with TRBD1 matching over 10 bases. The CDR3 is made up of 18 amino acids. Germline CDR1 and CDR2: LGHDT and YNNKEL (reference sequence). V dropped 6 bases and J dropped 1; count of bases not matched to a gene: 12. CDR3 sequence (DNA): TGTGCCAGCAGTCCAGACAGGGGGCGGCTTCGGTCCTACAATGAGCAGTTCTTC. This codes for CASSPDRGRLRSYNEQFF.

This sequence joins TRBV4-2 and TRBJ2-5; TRBD1 matches 10 bases. The germline V gene encodes CDR1 LGHNA and CDR2 YNFKEQ. CDR3 length: 14 amino acids. The V gene end was trimmed by 1 base and the J gene end by 4 bases; junction bases not matched to a gene: 0. This CDR3 reads CASSQGDRGETQYF. The CDR3 coding sequence is TGTGCCAGCAGCCAAGGGGACAGGGGAGAGACCCAGTACTTC.

This chain uses TRBV30 with TRBJ1-1; 9 bases align to TRBD1. In germline, CDR1 is GTSNPN, CDR2 SVGIG (reference sequence). This CDR3 contains 15 residues. V dropped 0 bases and J dropped 5; count of bases not matched to a gene: 7. For the CDR3, the DNA is TGTGCCTGGAGTGTCCCCTCGACAGGGGGGACTGAAGCTTTCTTT. Its protein is CAWSVPSTGGTEAFF.

J is TRBJ1-1 and V is TRBV9; D not certain. The ends were cut back, 3 bases at V and 3 bases at J, with 9 bases in the middle. The length of the CDR3 is 13 residues. Germline CDR1 SGDLS, CDR2 YYNGEE. CDR3 in amino acids: CASSAWADTEAFF. CDR3 bases: TGTGCCAGCAGCGCTTGGGCGGACACTGAAGCTTTCTTT.

The chain's CDR3 is CASSRQGLAGASGELFF. For the CDR3, the DNA is TGTGCCAGCAGCCGACAGGGACTAGCGGGAGCTTCGGGGGAGCTGTTTTTT. The chain combines TRBV3-1 (or the pseudogene TRBV3-2) with TRBJ2-2; the match to TRBD2 covers 14 bases. CDR3 length equals 17 residues. V was clipped by 4 bases and J by 8 bases; unmatched bases: 9. Germline CDR1 LGHDT, CDR2 YNNKEL (reference sequence).

This chain links TRBV7-3 with TRBJ1-1; TRBD1 is a possible D gene (5 bases). With 2 bases removed from V and 5 bases from J, the gap between germline ends came to 15 bases. The CDR3 covers 15 residues. In germline, CDR1 is SGHTA, CDR2 FQGTGA. The CDR3 loop is CASSLSWGVRTEAFF. Written as DNA, the CDR3 is TGTGCCAGCAGCTTATCATGGGGGGTGAGGACTGAAGCTTTCTTT.

This clone appeared once. J is TRBJ1-2 and V is TRBV27; D ambiguous. Trimming pared 2 bases from V and 5 bases from J, leaving 12 bases between. The CDR3 contains 14 residues. Germline V gene lookup returns CDR1 MNHEY and CDR2 SMNVEV (reference sequence). This chain's CDR3 is CASSLQAQSYGYTF. In DNA, the CDR3 is TGTGCCAGCAGTTTACAGGCGCAGTCGTATGGCTACACCTTC.

This clone was picked up one time. V gene TRBV5-4 combines with J gene TRBJ2-5; D is undetermined. The CDR3 runs 13 residues. V lost 4 bases and J 0 bases, leaving 7 bases between the germline ends. The germline V gene has CDR1 SGHNT and CDR2 YYREEE (reference sequence). This CDR3 is CASSTPYQETQYF. CDR3 in DNA: TGTGCCAGCAGCACCCCGTACCAAGAGACCCAGTACTTC. The full variable domain, its missing parts supplied by reference TRBV5-4 and TRBJ2-5, is ETGVTQSPTHLIKTRGQQVTLRCSSQSGHNTVSWYQQALGQGPQFIFQYYREEENGRGNFPPRFSGLQFPNYSSELNVNALELDDSALYLCASSTPYQETQYFGPGTRLLVL.

The CDR3 DNA reads as TGTGCCAGCGGAGGTGCGGCGAGGGCTTTAAGCATTCAGTACTTC. As protein: CASGGAARALSIQYF. This rearrangement joins TRBV28 to TRBJ2-4, with D possibly matching TRBD2 (5 bases). Trimming removed 8 bases at V and 9 bases at J, with 23 bases between. The CDR3 has 15 residues. CDR1 is MDHEN and CDR2 is SYDVKM in the germline V gene.

The chain combines TRBV10-3 with TRBJ1-1; 7 nucleotides align to TRBD1. J gave up 1 base and V 2 bases, and 7 bases lay outside the gene matches. Per the germline V gene, CDR1 is ENHRY and CDR2 is SYGVKD. This CDR3 region has 16 residues. The DNA for the CDR3 is TGTGCCATCAGTGAGGGAATAGGACAGGCGAACACTGAAGCTTTCTTT. This translates into CAISEGIGQANTEAFF.